This record concerns one T cell receptor (beta chain) sequence. The antigen is unknown. The entry originates in a study of cytomegalovirus exposure and HLA in healthy donors. Study findings and constraints: An Asian-associated ancestry cluster reportedly showed fewer N-insertions than the roughly 670-donor mean in a later analysis. Another analysis was done later, and it associated fewer than 20,000 TCR beta sequences with HLA alleles at 0.05 false discovery rate. Indistinguishable V segments, including TRBV6-2 and TRBV6-3, were excluded.

This PCR relied on a set of 60 Vbeta primers and 13 Jbeta primers. Data came from immunoSEQ multiplex PCR; TCRdb stores just in-frame clones and leaves some out. The sample holds 150,000 to 200,000 clones, over 65% seen once. CDR3 size: 16 residues. CDR1 and CDR2 from the germline V gene are SGHNT and YENEEA. V was trimmed by 0 bases and J by 2 bases, leaving 13 bases between them. V usage is TRBV11-3 and J usage is TRBJ1-2; D uncertain. Sequenced: PBMCs. The source is a woman aged 25 to 45 in good health and CMV-seropositive. CDR3 bases: TGTGCCAGCAGCTTAGATAAAGGAGGGAGCAACTATGGCTACACCTTC. Translation: CASSLDKGGSNYGYTF.